This TCR beta chain was observed in a study of blood T cells in healthy people across ages. Using a J-beta primer mix together with a sample-barcoded 5' primer, a second PCR was run for roughly 6 to 11 cycles. TCRdb re-analysed the 5' RACE reads in MiXCR, keeping a single row per CDR3 protein. The sample records about 700,000 distinct CDR3 sequences, approximately 29% being singletons. There were at least 5.5 micrograms of total RNA extracted from every sample. There are 12 residues in the CDR3. What was sequenced was blood. The chain uses TRBV21-1 and TRBJ2-5; TRBD1, the table's D call, was not compared with the DNA. TRBV21-1 is shown as a pseudogene. The receptor's source is a woman aged 80 or over in good health. CDR3 bases: TGTGCCTGGATGACAGTGGCGAAGACCCAGTACTTC. Its translation: CAWMTVAKTQYF.